This T cell receptor (beta chain) was observed in a study of long-term antiretroviral therapy in people with HIV. Study-level background: Samples from the earliest time points predate the 2015 immediate-ART recommendation by about a decade.

CDR3 length: 15 residues. V was pared by 4 bases and J by 4 bases, with 16 bases between. Germline V CDR1 and CDR2: MNHNS, SASEGT. At the survey level, the v3.0 immunoSEQ assay was run. Produced via immunoSEQ multiplex PCR; TCRdb's table is partial and in-frame only. The repertoire includes over 25,000 clones, roughly 87% of them detected once, and more than 5.5% sits in the top ten. This clone was recorded once. The sample consisted of unsorted PBMCs, taken 1.1 years before starting antiretroviral therapy. The clonotype was recovered from a woman under 40 with HIV. The chain joins TRBV6-1 to TRBJ1-2; D is perhaps TRBD1 (5 bases). This CDR3 is CASSANDAGLYGYTF. In DNA, the CDR3 is TGTGCCAGCAGTGCTAATGACGCAGGGCTCTATGGCTACACCTTC.